The T cell receptor (beta chain) described here comes from a study of breast tumors, draining lymph nodes, adjacent tissues. This clonotype has at least ten counts. Antigen: not known. CDR1 is SEHNR and CDR2 is FQNEAQ in the germline V gene (reference sequence). The CDR3 has 14 amino acids. The V gene lost 1 base and the J gene lost 8 bases, with 9 bases spanning the gap. TCRdb recomputed calls from the multiplex PCR reads with MiXCR, one row per CDR3 protein. The profile shows around 25,000 distinct CDR3 sequences, 23% of them singletons. General study findings and limits: Tumor and nontumor repertoires were significantly more similar in luminal-like than in basal-like breast cancer. Tumor repertoires ranked between lymph nodes and nontumor tissue in diversity, with V and J gene preferences. Most tumor T cells seemingly derive from lymph node, then expand in tumor. That most tumor T cells come from lymph nodes remained unproven.

The receptor comes from a female donor with breast cancer. Some clones in this sample may be carry-over from other donors' samples. This chain links TRBV7-9 with TRBJ1-6; possible D gene TRBD1, 6 bases. The sample consisted of breast tumor tissue. The DNA of the CDR3 is TGTGCCAGCAGCTTAGGGCAGGGGTATTCACCCCTCCACTTT. Its protein product is CASSLGQGYSPLHF.